Sequencing of this TCR beta chain was carried out in a study of blood T cell repertoires in COVID-19 (dated by TCRdb to 2018 to 2020). In the study overall: Samples from collaborators originated in the United States, Italy and Spain and spanned both the acute and convalescent phases of COVID-19. A freely available public database, intended as a resource for researchers studying the immune response to SARS-CoV-2, is where the repertoires were released. The prospective study material was composed of cDNA or gDNA derived from T cells, B-cell-depleted T cells, or PBMCs. Samples came from the ongoing ImmuneRACE study (first 160 participants) plus 1,254 subjects from 6 global collaborators. Nearly every sample came with metadata listing a de-identified subject ID, COVID-19 status, age in years and sex. HLA class I and class II types, where available, came from metadata supplied by the sample provider rather than from assay-based typing. Subjects who had been exposed to COVID-19, were actively infected with it, or had recovered from it provided the deeply sampled blood TCRbeta repertoires that made up the dataset.

The junction shows trimming of 3 bases on V and 0 bases on J, plus 14 bases between the germline ends. In the germline V gene, CDR1 corresponds to MGHDK and CDR2 to SYGVNS. The CDR3 starts with the cysteine, ends with the phenylalanine, and has 16 residues. The sequence is cut down to CDR3 DNA, 48 bases in frame from base 1. The study at large found these results: The amount of clinical and demographic metadata varied by source and participant and was provided uncurated.

As concerns this clone: Its binding antigen is unknown. No base-level quality is on record; no much larger clone is a single base apart.

Collaborating institutions collected whole blood in K2EDTA tubes following their own protocols. For TCRbeta analysis, collaborators shipped samples as frozen whole blood, isolated PBMCs, or DNA extracted from either of those sample types. The immunoSEQ Assay, a bias-controlled multiplex PCR, was used to amplify TCRbeta CDR3 regions from genomic DNA. The published analysis was carried out like this. The number of nucleated cells in each sample was estimated from the amplification of reference gene primers within the assay. Sequence reads were collapsed and filtered to measure the absolute abundance of every unique TCRbeta CDR3 rearrangement. For each sample, productive Simpson clonality was calculated as the square root of Simpson's diversity index over productive rearrangements. This immuneACCESS table, as held by TCRdb, lists in-frame sequences with V and J called but not all clones. Of the missing ones, under half trace to an unresolved V gene in checked studies; the others have no known cause. Clone size and V and J calls were adopted from that table, with D and trimming inferred from the DNA. The sample table holds about 76,000 clones, of which approximately 88% were seen once. The ten top clones hold just over 8% of the sample.

This sequence uses TRBV25-1 and TRBJ1-1; perhaps TRBD1 is the D gene, with 5 bases matching. This receptor was obtained from a man aged 30 to 45 with acute or convalescent COVID-19. Sequenced input: peripheral blood. Read as DNA, the sequence is TGTGCCAGCAGTGAGGGGCACGGAGGGATGAACACTGAAGCTTTCTTT. It translates as CASSEGHGGMNTEAFF.